The 17 T cell receptor beta chains presented below share a single source sample, sequenced in a study of brain T cells in children with intractable seizures. The table came from immunoSEQ multiplex PCR; TCRdb's copy has only in-frame clones and leaves some out. Of 110,000 or so clones listed, 85% to 95% are singletons. Source: peripheral blood, taken at surgery. These receptors all come from a boy younger than two with hemimegalencephaly and intractable seizures.

The chain couples TRBV19 to TRBJ2-1; TRBD2 might be the D (6 bases). CDR1 LNHDA and CDR2 SQIVND come from the germline V gene (reference sequence). CDR3 size: 18 residues. The V and J ends lost 1 base and 2 bases respectively, with 18 bases between them. CDR3 nucleotide sequence: TGTGCCAGTAGTATAGCGGCCGGAGGCGGGATCCCCTACAATGAGCAGTTCTTC. This encodes CASSIAAGGGIPYNEQFF.

Points on this clone: Other nucleotide sequences from this sample produce the same CDR3. The chain uses TRBV9 and TRBJ2-7; 10 bases fit TRBD1. This CDR3 comprises 14 residues. V was clipped by 2 bases and J by 3 bases; unmatched bases: 2. Germline V gene lookup returns CDR1 SGDLS and CDR2 YYNGEE. Here the CDR3 reads CASSVGTGDYEQYF. CDR3 sequence (DNA): TGTGCCAGCAGCGTGGGGACAGGGGACTACGAGCAGTACTTC. The variable domain in full, with the rest retrieved from reference TRBV9 and TRBJ2-7, is DSGVTQTPKHLITATGQRVTLRCSPRSGDLSVYWYQQSLDQGLQFLIQYYNGEERAKGNILERFSAQQFPDLHSELNLSSLELGDSALYFCASSVGTGDYEQYFGPGTRLTVT.

The CDR3 sequence: CASSPNQGYGDTEAFF. The CDR3 coding sequence is TGTGCCAGCTCACCCAACCAGGGCTATGGGGACACTGAAGCTTTCTTT. V gene TRBV18 combines with J gene TRBJ1-1, with a tentative D call TRBD1 (5 bases). From germline, CDR1 is KGHSH and CDR2 LQKENI. Trimming took 3 bases from V and 3 from J, leaving 17 bases between them. The CDR3 spans 16 residues.

V is TRBV4-3 and J is TRBJ2-7, with a possible D match to TRBD2 (6 bases). Germline loops: CDR1 LGHNA, CDR2 YSLEER. This CDR3 spans 16 amino acids. Deletions cut 0 bases from V and 2 bases from J, with 14 bases between. The CDR3: CASSQDPGVGAYEQYF. For the CDR3, the DNA is TGCGCCAGCAGCCAAGATCCGGGGGTTGGGGCCTACGAGCAGTACTTC.

The J gene is TRBJ1-1, the V gene TRBV12-5; D not resolved. Trimming stripped 7 bases from V and 4 bases from J, with 22 bases between. The V gene's germline CDR1 is LGHNT and CDR2 FRNRAP. The CDR3 loop spans 16 amino acids. CDR3 amino acids: CASALVVAQRGTEAFF. Here the CDR3 DNA reads TGTGCTAGTGCCCTCGTAGTCGCCCAAAGAGGCACTGAAGCTTTCTTT.

The chain combines TRBV20-1 with TRBJ1-4; D unclear. V was trimmed by 1 base and J by 8 bases, leaving 2 bases between them. CDR3 length: 10 residues. CDR1 and CDR2 from the germline V gene are DFQATT and SNEGSKA (reference sequence). The CDR3: CSARGEKLFF. The CDR3 region has the DNA TGCAGTGCTAGAGGGGAAAAACTGTTTTTT.

The chain links TRBV7-2 to TRBJ1-1; D unresolved. Trimming took off 5 bases at V and 4 bases at J, with 20 bases between the two ends. Germline CDR1 is SGHTA and CDR2 is FQGNSA. This CDR3 spans 16 amino acids. The CDR3 region has the DNA TGTGCCAGCAGCCTAAGGGAGCGACCGCGGATCACTGAAGCTTTCTTT. Protein sequence: CASSLRERPRITEAFF.

The V call is TRBV30, the J call TRBJ2-3; 7 bases map to TRBD2. There are 14 residues in the CDR3. Germline V gives CDR1 GTSNPN, CDR2 SVGIG (reference sequence). With V trimmed by 5 bases and J by 4 bases, 9 bases remained unmatched. CDR3 DNA sequence: TGTGCCTGGGGAAGGCGGGCGGGAGCAGATACGCAGTATTTT. Its protein is CAWGRRAGADTQYF.

The V and J genes are TRBV7-2 and TRBJ2-5; 15 bases align to TRBD2. The CDR3 totals 16 residues. With V trimmed by 3 bases and J by 5 bases, 4 bases remained unmatched. The V gene's germline CDR1 is SGHTA and CDR2 FQGNSA. The DNA of the CDR3 is TGTGCCAGCAGCTTCCGGACTAGCGGGAGGGCCGAGACCCAGTACTTC. Translating gives CASSFRTSGRAETQYF.

The chain employs TRBV10-3 and TRBJ2-3, with 7 bases matching TRBD2. This CDR3 region has 12 residues. The trim removed 4 bases at V and 6 bases at J, leaving 1 base unmatched. From germline, CDR1 is ENHRY and CDR2 SYGVKD. The DNA of the CDR3 is TGTGCCATCAGTGGGACTAGTGATACGCAGTATTTT. As protein: CAISGTSDTQYF.

V gene TRBV19 combines with J gene TRBJ2-2, with D uncertain. The CDR3 is 16 residues long. Trimming took off 3 bases at V and 3 bases at J, with 14 bases between the two ends. Per the germline V gene, CDR1 is LNHDA and CDR2 is SQIVND (reference sequence). The CDR3 sequence is CASSIPSAGDTGELFF. CDR3 bases: TGTGCCAGTAGTATCCCCAGCGCCGGAGACACCGGGGAGCTGTTTTTT.

V gene TRBV7-2 combines with J gene TRBJ2-3; 10 nucleotides match TRBD2. J was trimmed by 3 bases and V by 5 bases; bases with no gene match: 11. The germline V gene has CDR1 SGHTA and CDR2 FQGNSA. The CDR3 spans 17 residues. The CDR3 protein is CASSPQAGGRKTDTQYF. The CDR3 nucleotides are TGTGCCAGCAGCCCCCAAGCGGGAGGGCGAAAAACAGATACGCAGTATTTT.

This clone showed up just once. The chain joins TRBV24-1 to TRBJ2-7; no reliable D call. The length of the CDR3 is 15 residues. The V gene's germline CDR1 is KGHDR and CDR2 SFDVKD. V was pared by 4 bases and J by 5 bases, with 17 bases between. The CDR3 coding sequence is TGTGCCACCAGTGACCGAACCCGTTTCCCCCACGAGCAGTACTTC. Translated, it gives CATSDRTRFPHEQYF.

The chain has TRBV7-9 and TRBJ2-7, with D unclear. Germline lookup yields CDR1 SEHNR and CDR2 FQNEAQ (reference sequence). The CDR3 totals 12 residues. Trimming pared 1 base from V and 2 bases from J, leaving 3 bases between. CDR3 loop: CASSLDAYEQYF. CDR3 coding DNA: TGTGCCAGCAGCTTAGACGCCTACGAGCAGTACTTC.

The gene calls are TRBV4-3 and TRBJ2-5; tentative D call: TRBD2 (5 bases). CDR1 is LGHNA and CDR2 is YSLEER in the germline V gene. With 1 base removed from V and 3 bases from J, the gap between germline ends came to 9 bases. This CDR3 contains 14 residues. The CDR3 nucleotides read TGCGCCAGCAGCCAAGTCGAAGCGGAAGAGACCCAGTACTTC. Protein product: CASSQVEAEETQYF.

The chain combines TRBV28 with TRBJ2-3; D is unclear. Germline-derived CDR1 and CDR2 are MDHEN and SYDVKM. Trimming took 2 bases from V and 7 from J, leaving 13 bases between them. CDR3 length equals 14 residues. CDR3 nucleotides: TGTGCCAGCAGTTTAGGGTCCCCAGTGCATACGCAGTATTTT. Translation: CASSLGSPVHTQYF.

This clone appeared once. The chain is built from TRBV2 and TRBJ1-1; 8 bases align to TRBD1. With 4 bases clipped from V and 0 bases from J, the junction kept 4 bases outside the gene matches. The CDR3 loop spans 15 amino acids. CDR1 and CDR2 from the germline V gene are SNHLY and FYNNEI. CDR3 bases: TGTGCCAGCAGTGTACAGGGGGGTTTGAACACTGAAGCTTTCTTT. Its protein product is CASSVQGGLNTEAFF.